The T cell receptor (beta chain) described here comes from a study of shared clonotypes between healthy human individuals. Here immunoSEQ multiplex PCR was the method, and the copy in TCRdb shows in-frame clones only, minus some. Of some 1 million clones in the sample, about 75% are singletons; the top ten hold over 1.3%. The CDR3 length is 16 residues. Germline CDR1 is SEHNR and CDR2 is FQNEAQ (reference sequence). Trimming shortened V by 1 base and J by 0 bases, and 11 bases separated the two germline ends. This clone was seen once. The material sequenced was memory CD4+ T cells sorted from blood. The subset denotes: CD45RA-negative fraction. The rearrangement uses TRBV7-9 and TRBJ2-3; weak D call: TRBD2 (6 bases). This sequence originates from a man aged 18 to 30 in good health. Here the CDR3 DNA reads TGTGCCAGCAGCTTAGGGGGAGGATCTAGCACAGATACGCAGTATTTT. It specifies CASSLGGGSSTDTQYF.